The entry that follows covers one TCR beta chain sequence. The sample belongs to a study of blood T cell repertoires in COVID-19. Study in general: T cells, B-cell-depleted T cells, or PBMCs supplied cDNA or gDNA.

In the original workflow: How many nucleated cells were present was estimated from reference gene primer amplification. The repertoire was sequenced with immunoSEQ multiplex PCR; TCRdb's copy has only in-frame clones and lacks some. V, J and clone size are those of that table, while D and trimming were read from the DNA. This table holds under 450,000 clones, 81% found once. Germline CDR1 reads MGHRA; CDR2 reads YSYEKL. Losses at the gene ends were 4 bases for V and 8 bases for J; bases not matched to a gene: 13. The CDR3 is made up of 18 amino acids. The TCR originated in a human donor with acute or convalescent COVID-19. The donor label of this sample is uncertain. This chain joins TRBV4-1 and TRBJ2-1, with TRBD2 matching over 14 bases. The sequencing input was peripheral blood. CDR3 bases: TGCGCCAGCAGCCGGTCCCCGGGACTAGCGGGAGTTAAAGATGAGCAGTTCTTC. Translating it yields CASSRSPGLAGVKDEQFF.